The next 30 T cell receptor beta chains were all read from a single sample in a study of Ad26.COV2.S vaccination and SARS-CoV-2 variants. Treatment given: approximately 18 received Ad26.COV2.S at low or high dose, single or two shots; roughly 5 received placebo; per-sample allocation not given. Samples analyzed were those drawn on day 63 after the first vaccine or placebo injection. Data came from immunoSEQ multiplex PCR; TCRdb stores just in-frame clones and leaves some out. Of more than 300,000 clones listed, around four fifths are singletons. This specimen consisted of peripheral blood, obtained in a trial of Ad26.COV2.S vaccine versus placebo. These TCRs come from a person aged 18-65 years who received the Ad26.COV2.S COVID-19 vaccine or a placebo.

The rearrangement uses TRBV7-2 and TRBJ2-5, with D possibly TRBD1 on 6 matching bases. The CDR3 totals 14 residues. V gave up 3 bases and J gave up 4 bases, with 12 bases separating them. Germline V gives CDR1 SGHTA, CDR2 FQGNSA. CDR3 DNA sequence: TGTGCCAGCAGCTTCAGGTACAGGGTAGAGACCCAGTACTTC. Translated, it gives CASSFRYRVETQYF.

This clone was counted only a few times. The chain couples TRBV7-3 to TRBJ2-2; D possibly corresponds to TRBD2 (6 bases). This CDR3 region has 15 residues. Germline V gene sequence: CDR1 SGHTA, CDR2 FQGTGA. V dropped 4 bases and J dropped 5 bases, with 14 bases sitting between them. CDR3 sequence: CASSYTGGETGELFF. In DNA, the CDR3 is TGTGCCAGCAGCTATACAGGAGGGGAAACCGGGGAGCTGTTTTTT. Full variable domain (outside the CDR3, taken from reference TRBV7-3 and TRBJ2-2): GAGVSQTPSNKVTEKGKYVELRCDPISGHTALYWYRQSLGQGPEFLIYFQGTGAADDSGLPNDRFFAVRPEGSVSTLKIQRTERGDSAVYLCASSYTGGETGELFFGEGSRLTVL.

The chain employs TRBV7-3 and TRBJ2-3; tentatively, D is TRBD2 (6 bases). There are 17 residues in the CDR3. Germline assignment: CDR1 SGHTA and CDR2 FQGTGA. Trimming took off 0 bases at V and 0 bases at J, with 13 bases between the two ends. The CDR3 nucleotides are TGTGCCAGCAGCTTAACGCGGCAGGGAGGTAGCACAGATACGCAGTATTTT. It translates to CASSLTRQGGSTDTQYF.

V gene TRBV21-1 combines with J gene TRBJ2-7. TRBV21-1 is designated a pseudogene. CDR3 length: 22 residues. The CDR3 loop is CASSRARDTRLDTYGDTYEQYF. In nucleotides, the CDR3 is TGTGCCAGCAGCAGGGCGCGGGACACCCGATTAGATACCTACGGAGATACCTACGAGCAGTACTTC.

This clone was counted once. This chain links TRBV5-6 with TRBJ1-5, with D unclear. Germline assignment: CDR1 SGHDT and CDR2 YYEEEE. With 4 bases removed from V and 7 bases from J, the gap between germline ends came to 9 bases. The CDR3 runs to 12 residues. The CDR3 spells CASSTLLQPQHF. The CDR3 DNA reads as TGTGCCAGCAGCACACTCTTACAGCCCCAGCATTTT.

The CDR3 bases are TGCAGCGTTGGGTGGAGTAGGGCGACAAACACCATATATTTT. It is translated as CSVGWSRATNTIYF. The chain employs TRBV29-1 and TRBJ1-3; the D is unclear. Germline V gene data show CDR1 as SQVTM and CDR2 as ANQGSEA. This CDR3 region has 14 residues. Trimming stripped 4 bases from V and 6 bases from J, with 16 bases between. The whole variable domain, filled in from reference TRBV29-1 and TRBJ1-3, reads SAVISQKPSRDICQRGTSLTIQCQVDSQVTMMFWYRQQPGQSLTLIATANQGSEATYESGFVIDKFPISRPNLTFSTLTVSNMSPEDSSIYLCSVGWSRATNTIYFGEGSWLTVV.

The chain couples TRBV27 to TRBJ1-1; 11 bases align to TRBD1. This CDR3 has 15 residues. J was trimmed by 10 bases and V by 5 bases; bases with no gene match: 12. From germline, CDR1 is MNHEY and CDR2 SMNVEV (reference sequence). The DNA for the CDR3 is TGTGCCAGCAGTCCTCTCGGACAGGGGGCCATGGGAGCTTTCTTT. Translated, it gives CASSPLGQGAMGAFF.

The chain uses TRBV6-5 and TRBJ1-2, with D possibly being TRBD1 (6 bases). The CDR3 sequence is 13 residues long. Trimming stripped 5 bases from V and 4 bases from J, with 11 bases between. In germline, CDR1 is MNHEY, CDR2 SVGAGI. The CDR3: CASSQTDSYGYTF. CDR3 DNA sequence: TGTGCCAGCAGTCAAACGGACAGCTATGGCTACACCTTC.

The V and J genes are TRBV6-1 and TRBJ2-3; 8 positions agree with TRBD2. CDR3 size: 17 residues. Germline loops: CDR1 MNHNS, CDR2 SASEGT. Trimming removed 2 bases from V and 2 bases from J; junction bases left unmatched: 9. In nucleotides, the CDR3 is TGTGCCAGCAGTGAAAATAATCGACTAGCGAACACAGATACGCAGTATTTT. As protein: CASSENNRLANTDTQYF.

The chain uses TRBV5-1 and TRBJ1-4; a possible D gene is TRBD1 (5 bases). Looked up from germline, CDR1 is SGHRS and CDR2 is YFSETQ. The CDR3 contains 18 residues. V gave up 7 bases and J gave up 2 bases, with 24 bases separating them. This CDR3 is CASYENNRDGGTNEKLFF. The CDR3 DNA follows: TGCGCCAGCTATGAAAACAACCGGGACGGGGGGACTAATGAAAAACTGTTTTTT.

V gene TRBV28 combines with J gene TRBJ1-1, with D possibly TRBD1 on 5 matching bases. Germline CDR1 MDHEN, CDR2 SYDVKM. V was pared by 2 bases and J by 0 bases, with 10 bases between. The CDR3 sequence is 15 residues long. The chain's CDR3 is CASSLPGNMNTEAFF. CDR3 DNA sequence: TGTGCCAGCAGTTTACCAGGGAACATGAACACTGAAGCTTTCTTT.

The V gene is TRBV20-1, the J gene TRBJ2-1, with D tentatively TRBD2 (5 bases). The CDR3 sequence is 15 residues long. Per germline, CDR1 DFQATT and CDR2 SNEGSKA (reference sequence). With 4 bases removed from V and 4 bases from J, the gap between germline ends came to 17 bases. CDR3 sequence reads: CSAIDPRSGYNEQFF. In nucleotides, the CDR3 is TGCAGTGCTATTGACCCCCGGTCGGGGTACAATGAGCAGTTCTTC.

This rearrangement joins TRBV28 to TRBJ1-2; TRBD1 aligns across 7 bases. Germline values: CDR1 MDHEN, CDR2 SYDVKM. The CDR3 is 14 amino acids. The V and J ends lost 5 bases and 2 bases, in that order; junction bases with no gene match: 5. The CDR3, as DNA: TGTGCCAGCAGTCTGCAGGGGGTGAACTATGGCTACACCTTC. Protein sequence: CASSLQGVNYGYTF.

The chain carries TRBV29-1 and TRBJ1-1; D unclear. Trimming pared 6 bases from V and 0 bases from J, leaving 17 bases between. CDR1 SQVTM and CDR2 ANQGSEA come from the germline V gene. The CDR3 is 15 amino acids. The CDR3 coding sequence is TGCAGCGTGGCCCGAGGCCAGGATATGAACACTGAAGCTTTCTTT. It specifies CSVARGQDMNTEAFF. Together with reference TRBV29-1 and TRBJ1-1, the CDR3 gives the full variable domain: SAVISQKPSRDICQRGTSLTIQCQVDSQVTMMFWYRQQPGQSLTLIATANQGSEATYESGFVIDKFPISRPNLTFSTLTVSNMSPEDSSIYLCSVARGQDMNTEAFFGQGTRLTVV.

V and J are TRBV7-2 and TRBJ2-5; perhaps D is TRBD1 or TRBD2 (5 bases each). The CDR3 is 15 residues long. Germline assignment: CDR1 SGHTA and CDR2 FQGNSA. The ends were cut back, 7 bases at V and 1 base at J, with 16 bases in the middle. The CDR3 DNA reads as TGTGCCAGCACCCGGGGTGGGGGAGTCCAAGAGACCCAGTACTTC. Its translation: CASTRGGGVQETQYF.

V and J are TRBV27 and TRBJ1-2; 7 bases align to TRBD1. CDR1 MNHEY and CDR2 SMNVEV come from the germline V gene (reference sequence). Unmatched junction bases numbered 4, after V lost 6 bases and J lost 3 bases. The CDR3 spans 13 residues. The CDR3 DNA follows: TGTGCCAGCAGCTCCGACAGGGACTATGGCTACACCTTC. Amino acids: CASSSDRDYGYTF.

The chain combines TRBV5-5 with TRBJ2-7; either TRBD1 or TRBD2 may supply D (5 bases each). Per the germline V gene, CDR1 is SGHKS and CDR2 is YYEKEE (reference sequence). Trimming pared 4 bases from V and 0 bases from J, leaving 20 bases between. This CDR3 is built from 17 residues. CDR3 sequence (DNA): TGTGCCAGCAGCCACTGGGGGTGGGGGTCTCTCTCCTACGAGCAGTACTTC. It yields the protein CASSHWGWGSLSYEQYF.

This sequence joins TRBV18 and TRBJ1-4, with D hard to call. Looked up from germline, CDR1 is KGHSH and CDR2 is LQKENI. The CDR3 spans 17 residues. The V end lost 4 bases, the J end lost 0 bases, and 15 bases lay between the germline ends. CDR3 loop: CASSLWEETATNEKLFF. CDR3 DNA sequence: TGTGCCAGCTCACTCTGGGAGGAAACGGCAACTAATGAAAAACTGTTTTTT.

The chain links TRBV15 to TRBJ2-1; 10 nucleotides match TRBD2. Per the germline V gene, CDR1 is LNHNV and CDR2 is YYDKDF (reference sequence). The CDR3 runs 16 residues. V lost 4 bases, J lost 8 bases, and 11 bases stayed unmatched. In DNA, the CDR3 is TGTGCCACCAGCAACCGAGCGGGGGGGCCTCGGGATGAGCAGTTCTTC. Translated: CATSNRAGGPRDEQFF.

CDR3 amino acids: CASSPRWANTEAFF. As DNA, the CDR3 is TGTGCCAGCAGCCCCCGTTGGGCTAACACTGAAGCTTTCTTT. J is TRBJ1-1 and V is TRBV7-2; D gene ambiguous. The CDR3 runs 14 residues. Between the trimmed V and J ends, which lost 5 bases and 2 bases, there was a span of 12 bases. Germline V CDR1 and CDR2: SGHTA, FQGNSA.

The chain links TRBV20-1 to TRBJ2-7, with 9 bases matching TRBD2. V shed 3 bases and J 2 bases; nucleotides not matched to a gene: 5. This CDR3 is built from 14 residues. Germline-derived CDR1 and CDR2 are DFQATT and SNEGSKA (reference sequence). CDR3 sequence (DNA): TGCAGTGCTAGTCAGGGCGGGGGGGCCTACGAGCAGTACTTC. This translates into CSASQGGGAYEQYF.

The V gene is TRBV6-1, the J gene TRBJ1-5; D not certain. The CDR3 contains 13 residues. V shed 1 base and J shed 6 bases, with 7 bases lying between them. Germline CDR1 is MNHNS and CDR2 is SASEGT. CDR3 DNA: TGTGCCAGCAGTGAAGGAGGGATTCAGCCCCAGCATTTT. Its protein product is CASSEGGIQPQHF.

CDR3 sequence reads: CASSIMGSNQPQHF. In nucleotides, the CDR3 is TGTGCCAGTAGTATTATGGGGTCCAATCAGCCCCAGCATTTT. This chain joins TRBV19 and TRBJ1-5, with D unresolved. The CDR3 sequence is 14 residues long. Germline CDR1 reads LNHDA; CDR2 reads SQIVND (reference sequence). Between the trimmed V and J ends, which lost 3 bases and 3 bases, there was a span of 9 bases.

The chain uses TRBV5-1 and TRBJ2-2; D might be TRBD2 (6 bases). Germline lookup yields CDR1 SGHRS and CDR2 YFSETQ. CDR3 length equals 15 residues. V lost 0 bases and J lost 6, with 12 bases in between. The CDR3 nucleotides read TGCGCCAGCAGCTTGGGGTCAGGAGGGGCCGGGGAGCTGTTTTTT. Translation: CASSLGSGGAGELFF.

This clone was found a few times. The chain recombines TRBV27 with TRBJ1-4; D ambiguous. The V gene's germline CDR1 is MNHEY and CDR2 SMNVEV (reference sequence). V was clipped by 3 bases and J by 5 bases, with 16 bases between them. The CDR3 extends over 16 amino acids. CDR3 sequence reads: CASSLMRPSGNEKLFF. The CDR3 bases are TGTGCCAGCAGTTTGATGAGGCCCTCAGGCAATGAAAAACTGTTTTTT.

The chain recombines TRBV27 with TRBJ1-1; 9 bases are a match to TRBD1. The ends lost 2 bases at V and 3 bases at J; junction bases unmatched: 4. Germline-derived CDR1 and CDR2 are MNHEY and SMNVEV (reference sequence). The CDR3 has 15 residues. CDR3 nucleotides: TGTGCCAGCAGTTTAACGGACAGGGGTGACACTGAAGCTTTCTTT. This encodes CASSLTDRGDTEAFF.

V is TRBV4-2 and J is TRBJ2-3, with TRBD2 identical over 9 bases. The CDR3 totals 16 residues. Trimming removed 4 bases from V and 2 bases from J; junction bases left unmatched: 7. Germline V gene data show CDR1 as LGHNA and CDR2 as YNFKEQ. The CDR3 sequence: CASSRQTSGNTDTQYF. The CDR3 DNA follows: TGTGCCAGCAGCCGACAGACTAGCGGTAACACAGATACGCAGTATTTT.

This clone was picked up one time. The chain carries TRBV6-5 and TRBJ1-6; D gene unclear. V lost 6 bases, J lost 4 bases, and 7 bases lay in between. The CDR3 totals 13 residues. Germline V lookup: CDR1 MNHEY, CDR2 SVGAGI. CDR3 loop: CASSRRYNSPLHF. In DNA, the CDR3 is TGTGCCAGCAGCCGACGTTATAATTCACCCCTCCACTTT.

The chain couples TRBV12-3 or TRBV12-4 to TRBJ1-1, with a tentative D call TRBD1 (5 bases). V lost 5 bases to trimming and J lost 13 bases, with 17 bases between them. The CDR3 extends over 12 amino acids. The CDR3 loop reads CASSPWGGPGFF. Written as DNA, the CDR3 is TGTGCCAGCAGTCCCTGGGGCGGGCCAGGTTTCTTT.

This chain uses TRBV29-1 with TRBJ2-1; 8 bases are a match to TRBD1. CDR3 length: 12 amino acids. Trimming at V came to 8 bases and at J to 6 bases, leaving 6 bases not matched to a gene. Per the germline V gene, CDR1 is SQVTM and CDR2 is ANQGSEA. The CDR3 loop reads CSIRQGFNEQFF. The CDR3 region has the DNA TGCAGCATCCGACAGGGGTTCAATGAGCAGTTCTTC.